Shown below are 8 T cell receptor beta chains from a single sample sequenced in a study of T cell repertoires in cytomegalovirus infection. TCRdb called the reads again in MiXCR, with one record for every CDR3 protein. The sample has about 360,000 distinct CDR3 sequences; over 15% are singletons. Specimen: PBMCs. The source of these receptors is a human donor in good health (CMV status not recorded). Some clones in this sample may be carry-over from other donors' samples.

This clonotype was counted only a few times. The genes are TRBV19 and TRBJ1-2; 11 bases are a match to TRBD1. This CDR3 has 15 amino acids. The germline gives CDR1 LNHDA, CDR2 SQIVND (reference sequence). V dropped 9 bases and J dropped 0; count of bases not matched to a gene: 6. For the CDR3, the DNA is TGTGCCAGCCTAAGGACAGGGGGCACTAACTATGGCTACACCTTC. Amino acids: CASLRTGGTNYGYTF.

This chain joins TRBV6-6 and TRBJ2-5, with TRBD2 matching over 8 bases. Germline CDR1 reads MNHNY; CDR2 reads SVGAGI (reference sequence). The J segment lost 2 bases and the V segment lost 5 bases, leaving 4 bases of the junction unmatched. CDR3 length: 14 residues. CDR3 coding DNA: TGTGCCAGCAGTCCAGCGGGAGTTCAAGAGACCCAGTACTTC. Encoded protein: CASSPAGVQETQYF.

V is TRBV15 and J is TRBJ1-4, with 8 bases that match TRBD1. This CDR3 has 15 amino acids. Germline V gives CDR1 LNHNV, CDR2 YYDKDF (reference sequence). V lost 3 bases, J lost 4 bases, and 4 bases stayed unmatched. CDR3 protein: CATSRDRVFNEKLFF. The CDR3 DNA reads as TGTGCCACCAGCAGGGACAGGGTCTTTAATGAAAAACTGTTTTTT. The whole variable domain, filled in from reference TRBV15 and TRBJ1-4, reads DAMVIQNPRYQVTQFGKPVTLSCSQTLNHNVMYWYQQKSSQAPKLLFHYYDKDFNNEADTPDNFQSRRPNTSFCFLDIRSPGLGDTAMYLCATSRDRVFNEKLFFGSGTQLSVL.

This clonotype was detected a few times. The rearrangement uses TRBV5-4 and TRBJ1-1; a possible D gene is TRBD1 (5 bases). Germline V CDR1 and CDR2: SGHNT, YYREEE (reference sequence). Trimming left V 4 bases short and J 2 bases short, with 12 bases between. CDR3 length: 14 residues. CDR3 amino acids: CASSHNQGNTEAFF. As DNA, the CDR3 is TGTGCCAGCAGCCATAATCAGGGTAACACTGAAGCTTTCTTT.

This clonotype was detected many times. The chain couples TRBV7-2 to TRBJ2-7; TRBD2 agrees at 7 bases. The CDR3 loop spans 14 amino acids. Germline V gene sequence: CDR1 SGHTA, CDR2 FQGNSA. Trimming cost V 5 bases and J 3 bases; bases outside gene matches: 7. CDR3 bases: TGTGCCAGCAGCCCCCCGTCTAGCGGCTACGAGCAGTACTTC. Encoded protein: CASSPPSSGYEQYF.

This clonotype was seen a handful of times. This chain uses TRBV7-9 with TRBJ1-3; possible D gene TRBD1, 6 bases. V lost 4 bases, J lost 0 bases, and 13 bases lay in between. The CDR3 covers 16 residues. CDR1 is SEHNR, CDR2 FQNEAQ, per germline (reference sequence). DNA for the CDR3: TGTGCCAGCAGCTGGGACAACCTCCACTCTGGAAACACCATATATTTT. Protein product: CASSWDNLHSGNTIYF.

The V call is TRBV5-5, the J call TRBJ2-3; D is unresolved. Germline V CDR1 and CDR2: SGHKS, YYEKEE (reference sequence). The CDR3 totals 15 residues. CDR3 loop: CESSFRRGYTDTQYF. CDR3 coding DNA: TGTGAAAGCAGCTTTCGGAGAGGCTACACAGATACGCAGTATTTT.

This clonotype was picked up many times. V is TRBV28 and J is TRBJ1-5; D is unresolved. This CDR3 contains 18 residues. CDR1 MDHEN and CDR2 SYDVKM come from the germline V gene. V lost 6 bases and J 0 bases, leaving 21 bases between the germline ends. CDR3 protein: CASRGLKGSGYSNQPQHF. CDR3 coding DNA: TGTGCCAGCAGGGGTTTGAAGGGATCGGGATATAGCAATCAGCCCCAGCATTTT.